These 18 T cell receptor beta chains were sequenced from one sample in a study of blood T cells in healthy people across ages. Through a sample-barcoded 5' primer and a J-beta primer mix, a second PCR was run for 7 to 11 cycles. TCRdb passed the 5' RACE reads through MiXCR, listing each CDR3 protein once. In the table there are over 600,000 distinct CDR3 sequences, more than 55% of which are singletons. Sequenced: blood. The receptors originated from a middle-aged man in good health.

The chain has TRBV9 and TRBJ2-1; 16 nucleotides line up with TRBD2. With V trimmed by 4 bases and J by 4 bases, 8 bases remained unmatched. CDR1 SGDLS and CDR2 YYNGEE come from the germline V gene. This CDR3 comprises 18 residues. The CDR3: CASSLGLAGGPIYNEQFF. The CDR3 DNA sequence: TGTGCCAGCAGCTTGGGACTAGCGGGAGGGCCGATTTACAATGAGCAGTTCTTC.

The chain is built from TRBV7-3 and TRBJ2-1, with TRBD2 as a possible D gene (5 bases). The germline V gene has CDR1 SGHTA and CDR2 FQGTGA. V lost 6 bases to trimming and J lost 5 bases, with 14 bases between them. The CDR3 loop spans 14 amino acids. The CDR3 DNA reads as TGTGCCAGCAGTCTCGCGGGCAGAAACAATGAGCAGTTCTTC. This sequence encodes CASSLAGRNNEQFF.

The chain uses TRBV7-3 and TRBJ2-1, with TRBD1 identical over 7 bases. The CDR3 spans 14 residues. J was trimmed by 6 bases and V by 5 bases; bases with no gene match: 7. From germline, CDR1 is SGHTA and CDR2 FQGTGA. The CDR3 DNA reads as TGTGCCAGCAGCCCGCAACAGGGGAGCAATGAGCAGTTCTTC. This sequence encodes CASSPQQGSNEQFF.

The V gene is TRBV10-3, the J gene TRBJ1-6; the D gene is possibly TRBD1 (5 bases). The CDR3 runs to 14 residues. Germline V CDR1 and CDR2: ENHRY, SYGVKD. Trimming removed 6 bases from V and 10 bases from J, with 16 bases in between. CDR3 region: CAISSRYQGSPLHF. CDR3 DNA: TGTGCCATCAGCTCCCGCTATCAGGGATCACCCCTCCACTTT.

This sequence joins TRBV20-1 and TRBJ1-1, with D maybe TRBD1 (5 bases). The germline V gene has CDR1 DFQATT and CDR2 SNEGSKA (reference sequence). The CDR3 loop spans 12 amino acids. The CDR3 loop reads CNTLRGNTEAFF. The CDR3 region has the DNA TGCAACACTCTGAGGGGAAACACTGAAGCTTTCTTT.

The gene calls are TRBV7-2 and TRBJ2-7, with D perhaps TRBD2 (5 bases). Trimming pared 5 bases from V and 7 bases from J, leaving 15 bases between. CDR1 SGHTA and CDR2 FQGNSA come from the germline V gene. The CDR3 sequence is 13 residues long. The CDR3 DNA reads TGTGCCAGCAGCCCTATCATTCGGGATGAGCAGTACTTC. Amino acids: CASSPIIRDEQYF.

This clonotype appeared a single time. A single base separates this from a much larger clone, so it may be a read error. This rearrangement joins TRBV12-3 or TRBV12-4 to TRBJ2-3; D is undetermined. The CDR3 has 11 residues. Trimming left V 7 bases short and J 2 bases short, with 4 bases between. DNA of the CDR3: TGTGCCAGCATGCTCACAGATACGCAGTATTTT. This gives the protein CASMLTDTQYF.

The rearrangement uses TRBV3-1 and TRBJ2-2, with 10 nucleotides matching TRBD2. Germline V gene lookup returns CDR1 LGHDT and CDR2 YNNKEL (reference sequence). Trimming at V came to 4 bases and at J to 2 bases, leaving 4 bases not matched to a gene. The CDR3 contains 16 residues. CDR3 residues: CASSPWTSGNTGELFF. CDR3 DNA: TGTGCCAGCAGCCCGTGGACTAGCGGAAACACCGGGGAGCTGTTTTTT.

The chain combines TRBV20-1 with TRBJ2-5; 11 bases line up with TRBD2. Germline V gives CDR1 DFQATT, CDR2 SNEGSKA (reference sequence). Trimming cost V 5 bases and J 2 bases; bases outside gene matches: 4. This CDR3 comprises 14 residues. In DNA, the CDR3 is TGCAGTGCTCCGGGACTAGCGGCACAAGAGACCCAGTACTTC. It is translated as CSAPGLAAQETQYF.

The CDR3 region is CASSSPGRGVEKLFF. CDR3 DNA: TGTGCCAGCAGTTCCCCGGGGAGGGGTGTTGAAAAACTGTTTTTT. The chain joins TRBV12-3 or TRBV12-4 to TRBJ1-4; perhaps TRBD1 as D (5 bases). The ends were cut back, 4 bases at V and 7 bases at J, with 16 bases in the middle. The CDR3 is made up of 15 amino acids.

This chain links TRBV7-3 with TRBJ2-1; D could derive from TRBD1 or TRBD2 (7 bases each). Trimming cost V 4 bases and J 5 bases, with 15 bases left between them. Per the germline V gene, CDR1 is SGHTA and CDR2 is FQGTGA. The CDR3 consists of 15 residues. The CDR3 region is CASSSSGGRDNEQFF. In DNA form, the CDR3 reads TGTGCCAGCAGCTCCTCAGGGGGGAGGGACAATGAGCAGTTCTTC.

This rearrangement joins TRBV25-1 to TRBJ2-1; D possibly corresponds to TRBD1 (6 bases). The CDR3 runs to 14 residues. V was cut by 3 bases and J by 7 bases, with 13 bases left in between. Germline CDR1 reads MGHDK; CDR2 reads SYGVNS. CDR3 region: CASSESGVLNEQFF. The DNA of the CDR3 is TGTGCCAGCAGTGAGTCAGGGGTTTTGAATGAGCAGTTCTTC. The variable domain in full, completed from reference TRBV25-1 and TRBJ2-1, reads EADIYQTPRYLVIGTGKKITLECSQTMGHDKMYWYQQDPGMELHLIHYSYGVNSTEKGDLSSESTVSRIRTEHFPLTLESARPSHTSQYLCASSESGVLNEQFFGPGTRLTVL.

The V and J genes are TRBV21-1 and TRBJ1-1. TRBV21-1 is given as a pseudogene. The CDR3 runs 22 residues. The CDR3 sequence: CASSKVDRSPLGLLGLNTEAFF. The CDR3 nucleotides are TGTGCCAGCAGCAAAGTCGATAGGTCTCCTTTGGGTCTTCTTGGACTGAACACTGAAGCTTTCTTT.

J is TRBJ1-2 and V is TRBV20-1, with D uncertain. Germline V gene lookup returns CDR1 DFQATT and CDR2 SNEGSKA (reference sequence). The CDR3 has 13 residues. Trimming removed 2 bases from V and 2 bases from J, with 9 bases in between. The CDR3 reads CSARLTLNYGYTF. The CDR3 region has the DNA TGCAGTGCTAGACTCACACTCAACTATGGCTACACCTTC.

The J gene is TRBJ2-5, the V gene TRBV20-1, with 9 bases lining up with TRBD2. V gave up 0 bases and J gave up 5 bases; unmatched junction bases: 10. Per the germline V gene, CDR1 is DFQATT and CDR2 is SNEGSKA (reference sequence). This CDR3 contains 16 residues. The CDR3: CSARDSEAGGRETQYF. The CDR3 coding sequence is TGCAGTGCTAGAGATAGCGAAGCGGGAGGACGGGAGACCCAGTACTTC.

This clonotype was seen a handful of times. The chain recombines TRBV7-2 with TRBJ2-1; maybe TRBD1 (5 bases). The CDR3 sequence is 15 residues long. CDR1 and CDR2 (germline): SGHTA, FQGNSA. The V and J ends lost 1 base and 3 bases respectively, with 10 bases between them. CDR3 sequence reads: CASSLGLDSYNEQFF. The DNA for the CDR3 is TGTGCCAGCAGCTTAGGGCTAGACAGCTACAATGAGCAGTTCTTC. Drawing the rest from reference TRBV7-2 and TRBJ2-1, the complete variable domain is GAGVSQSPSNKVTEKGKDVELRCDPISGHTALYWYRQSLGQGLEFLIYFQGNSAPDKSGLPSDRFSAERTGGSVSTLTIQRTQQEDSAVYLCASSLGLDSYNEQFFGPGTRLTVL.

This chain joins TRBV7-9 and TRBJ2-7, with D unclear. CDR1 and CDR2 from the germline V gene are SEHNR and FQNEAQ (reference sequence). Trimming cost V 8 bases and J 2 bases, with 7 bases left between them. This CDR3 contains 11 residues. The CDR3 spells CASGSAYEQYF. The CDR3 DNA follows: TGTGCCAGCGGGTCCGCCTACGAGCAGTACTTC.

This chain uses TRBV11-3 with TRBJ2-2; 10 nucleotides match TRBD2. Per the germline V gene, CDR1 is SGHNT and CDR2 is YENEEA. This CDR3 has 15 residues. V lost 2 bases, J lost 5 bases, and 2 bases stayed unmatched. CDR3 DNA sequence: TGTGCCAGCAGCTTAAAAGCGGGAGGGACCGGGGAGCTGTTTTTT. Translating gives CASSLKAGGTGELFF.